These 10 T cell receptor beta chains share one sample of origin, sequenced in a study of shared clonotypes between healthy human individuals (dated by TCRdb to the early 2020s). Preparation of the library involved the immunoSEQ multiplex PCR assay. This immuneACCESS table, as held by TCRdb, lists in-frame sequences with V and J called but not all clones. Of the missing ones, under half trace to an unresolved V gene in checked studies; the others have no known cause. The sample contains some 2 million clones, just under 95% of them found a single time. The ten largest clones capture about 1.1% of the sample. CD8 naive samples were obtained by positive selection for CCR7 among CD45RO-negative cells, yielding a CD45RA+CCR7+ population from which TemRA cells were excluded. The sequenced material came from naive CD8+ T cells sorted from blood. In the paper's terms, the cell subset or site label means: CD45RA+CCR7+. These receptors originate from a man aged 18 to 30 in good health.

Concerning this clone: Different DNA sequences within this sample yield the same CDR3. The V call is TRBV5-4, the J call TRBJ2-5; a possible D gene is TRBD2 (5 bases). CDR3 length equals 13 residues. The V gene lost 2 bases and the J gene lost 4 bases, with 9 bases spanning the gap. CDR1 and CDR2 from the germline V gene are SGHNT and YYREEE (reference sequence). CDR3 coding DNA: TGTGCCAGCAGCTTCGCGGGTGGAGAGACCCAGTACTTC. It is translated as CASSFAGGETQYF.

This rearrangement joins TRBV7-8 to TRBJ1-4; 7 bases align to TRBD1. This CDR3 has 15 amino acids. V lost 4 bases to trimming and J lost 4 bases; unmatched junction nucleotides: 6. The germline V gene has CDR1 SGHVS and CDR2 FQNEAQ. CDR3 in DNA: TGTGCCAGCAGCTCCGGACAGGAGTATAATGAAAAACTGTTTTTT. The encoded protein is CASSSGQEYNEKLFF.

CDR3 DNA sequence: TGTGCCAGCAGCCTGCGGGCTGAAGCTTTCTTT. The encoded protein is CASSLRAEAFF. The V call is TRBV7-2, the J call TRBJ1-1; D unresolved. CDR3 length: 11 residues. Germline lookup yields CDR1 SGHTA and CDR2 FQGNSA. V lost 5 bases, J lost 6 bases, and 7 bases lay in between.

In regard to this clone: At the DNA level, this CDR3 is encoded by other sequences in the same sample as well. The chain employs TRBV29-1 and TRBJ2-7; 7 positions match TRBD1. The CDR3 loop spans 14 amino acids. Germline V gene sequence: CDR1 SQVTM, CDR2 ANQGSEA. V was clipped by 1 base and J by 2 bases; unmatched bases: 5. As DNA, the CDR3 is TGCAGCGTTGAAGGGACAGGAAGCACCTACGAGCAGTACTTC. Residues: CSVEGTGSTYEQYF.

The chain has TRBV4-3 and TRBJ2-3, with D tentatively TRBD1 (5 bases). V gave up 0 bases and J gave up 3 bases, with 16 bases separating them. The CDR3 covers 17 residues. Germline V lookup: CDR1 LGHNA, CDR2 YSLEER. The CDR3 is CASSQDRTGRLTDTQYF. CDR3 nucleotides: TGCGCCAGCAGCCAAGATAGAACAGGTCGTCTTACAGATACGCAGTATTTT.

In this sample, this clone turned up once. V and J are TRBV27 and TRBJ2-2; tentatively, D is TRBD1 or TRBD2 (5 bases each). The CDR3 is 16 residues long. Germline V gives CDR1 MNHEY, CDR2 SMNVEV (reference sequence). V dropped 3 bases and J dropped 3 bases, with 14 bases sitting between them. CDR3 DNA: TGTGCCAGCAGTTTTTCTTCTGGGACCTACACCGGGGAGCTGTTTTTT. Translating it yields CASSFSSGTYTGELFF.

The CDR3 region is CASSLGQGQETQYF. Here the CDR3 DNA reads TGTGCCAGCAGCCTGGGACAGGGGCAAGAGACCCAGTACTTC. This chain joins TRBV6-6 and TRBJ2-5; TRBD1 matches 10 bases. The CDR3 is 14 residues long. Germline V gene data show CDR1 as MNHNY and CDR2 as SVGAGI (reference sequence). After removal of 6 bases from V and 2 bases from J, the junction contained 3 bases not matched to a gene.

The chain uses TRBV4-3 and TRBJ2-1; D is unresolved. Looked up from germline, CDR1 is LGHNA and CDR2 is YSLEER. The CDR3 consists of 11 residues. V lost 8 bases to trimming and J lost 7 bases, with 9 bases between them. CDR3 sequence reads: CASSNGNEQFF. The CDR3 bases are TGCGCCAGCTCAAACGGGAATGAGCAGTTCTTC.

This chain links TRBV4-1 with TRBJ2-7; a possible D gene is TRBD1 (6 bases). CDR1 and CDR2 from the germline V gene are MGHRA and YSYEKL. This CDR3 region has 18 residues. V was trimmed by 0 bases and J by 2 bases, leaving 20 bases between them. CDR3 coding DNA: TGCGCCAGCAGCCAAGAGTTTTGGCAAGGGGGTCTTACCTACGAGCAGTACTTC. It codes for CASSQEFWQGGLTYEQYF.

Only a few counts were recorded for this clone. In the same sample, other DNA sequences code for this CDR3. V is TRBV27 and J is TRBJ2-7; D gene uncertain. Germline lookup yields CDR1 MNHEY and CDR2 SMNVEV (reference sequence). The CDR3 totals 12 residues. V dropped 0 bases and J dropped 3 bases, with 3 bases sitting between them. DNA of the CDR3: TGTGCCAGCAGTTTATCGGGCTACGAGCAGTACTTC. Residues: CASSLSGYEQYF.